This T cell receptor (beta chain) was identified in a study of blood T cell repertoires in COVID-19. Per germline, CDR1 SGHDN and CDR2 FVKESK. This CDR3 spans 15 amino acids. With V trimmed by 4 bases and J by 4 bases, 5 bases remained unmatched. Data came from immunoSEQ multiplex PCR; TCRdb stores just in-frame clones and leaves some out. The table includes some 190,000 clones, more than 75% detected once. The chain uses TRBV14 and TRBJ1-4, with TRBD1 identical over 8 bases. What was sequenced was PBMCs or T cells enriched from blood (not recorded which). This clonotype was obtained from a man aged 25 to 45 with acute COVID-19. CDR3 loop: CASSPWDRSNEKLFF. CDR3 DNA: TGTGCCAGCAGCCCTTGGGACAGGAGTAATGAAAAACTGTTTTTT.